The rows below give T cell receptor beta chains drawn from one sample of a study of blood T cell repertoires in COVID-19. The repertoire was sequenced with immunoSEQ multiplex PCR; TCRdb's copy has only in-frame clones and lacks some. The data show 50,000 to 70,000 clones, with about 86% seen just once and 6.9% held by the top ten. Input material: peripheral blood. Receptors originate from a man over 45 with active COVID-19. The CDR3 runs from the conserved cysteine through the conserved F or W. Fields, in order: J gene, V gene, CDR3 length, clone size, D gene, CDR3 DNA, CDR3 protein. The D gene is left open where the match is weak. Clone size is given for some rows only: seen once, a few or many times, or a class if the clone is expanded.

J: TRBJ1-6
V: TRBV25-1
length: 14
size: .
D: TRBD1
DNA: TGTGCCAGCAGTGGGGACAGGGGCAATTCACCCCTCCACTTT
CDR3: CASSGDRGNSPLHF

J: TRBJ1-5
V: TRBV12-3/TRBV12-4
length: 11
size: .
D: .
DNA: TGTGCCAGCAGTGTCGGGGGGCCCCAGCATTTT
CDR3: CASSVGGPQHF

J: TRBJ1-5
V: TRBV7-2
length: 14
size: .
D: .
DNA: TGTGCCAGCAGCACGGGACAAAGGAATCAGCCCCAGCATTTT
CDR3: CASSTGQRNQPQHF

J: TRBJ1-3
V: TRBV5-1
length: 15
size: .
D: TRBD1
DNA: TGCGCCAGCAGCCTTCAGACAGGGACCGGAAACACCATATATTTT
CDR3: CASSLQTGTGNTIYF

J: TRBJ1-6
V: TRBV9
length: 16
size: .
D: TRBD1
DNA: TGTGCCAGCAGCGATGATCCGGGACAGTATAATTCACCCCTCCACTTT
CDR3: CASSDDPGQYNSPLHF

J: TRBJ2-5
V: TRBV6-5
length: 14
size: .
D: TRBD1
DNA: TGTGCCAGCAGGATCGGGACAGACCAAGAGACCCAGTACTTC
CDR3: CASRIGTDQETQYF

J: TRBJ2-1
V: TRBV5-6
length: 15
size: .
D: TRBD2
DNA: TGTGCCAGCACCATCGGCGGGCGGGGGTACAATGAGCAGTTCTTC
CDR3: CASTIGGRGYNEQFF

J: TRBJ1-2
V: TRBV5-1
length: 16
size: .
D: TRBD1
DNA: TGCGCCAGCAGCTGGACAGGGGGCGATAAGAACTATGGCTACACCTTC
CDR3: CASSWTGGDKNYGYTF

J: TRBJ1-5
V: TRBV15
length: 14
size: .
D: .
DNA: TGTGCCACCAGCAGTGTGGCAGGGAATCAGCCCCAGCATTTT
CDR3: CATSSVAGNQPQHF

J: TRBJ2-2
V: TRBV12-3/TRBV12-4
length: 12
size: .
D: .
DNA: TGTGCCAGCAGCTCCAACACCGGGGAGCTGTTTTTT
CDR3: CASSSNTGELFF

J: TRBJ1-1
V: TRBV15
length: 14
size: .
D: .
DNA: TGTGCCACCAGCAGGGGGGGTTACGACCCGGAAGCTTTCTTT
CDR3: CATSRGGYDPEAFF

J: TRBJ1-5
V: TRBV19
length: 15
size: .
D: .
DNA: TGTGCCAGTCGGGGGGGTTTTTATAGCAATCAGCCCCAGCATTTT
CDR3: CASRGGFYSNQPQHF

J: TRBJ1-3
V: TRBV27
length: 15
size: .
D: TRBD1
DNA: TGTGCCAGCAGTCGGACAGGGGATAGTAAAAACACCATATATTTT
CDR3: CASSRTGDSKNTIYF

J: TRBJ2-7
V: TRBV27
length: 16
size: once
D: TRBD1
DNA: TGTGCCAGCAGTTTACAACCCCCGGGACAGGGCCTAACGCAGTACTTC
CDR3: CASSLQPPGQGLTQYF

J: TRBJ2-2
V: TRBV18
length: 15
size: .
D: .
DNA: TGTGCCAGCTCAGCCGGACATTCGAACACCGGGGAGCTGTTTTTT
CDR3: CASSAGHSNTGELFF

J: TRBJ2-3
V: TRBV4-1
length: 16
size: once
D: .
DNA: TGCGCCAGCAGCCAAGGGTCCAGCGTTGGAAAAGATACGCAGTATTTT
CDR3: CASSQGSSVGKDTQYF

J: TRBJ1-2
V: TRBV6-5
length: 13
size: .
D: .
DNA: TGTGCCAGCAGTTTCACGGGGAACTATGGCTACACCTTC
CDR3: CASSFTGNYGYTF

J: TRBJ2-1
V: TRBV15
length: 20
size: .
D: TRBD2
DNA: TGTGCCACCAGCCGCGTAGGTAGCGGGGGTGCCCCGAGCTCCTACAATGAGCAGTTCTTC
CDR3: CATSRVGSGGAPSSYNEQFF

J: TRBJ2-1
V: TRBV5-1
length: 15
size: .
D: .
DNA: TGCGCCAGCAGCTTGGTGCGGAGGGTCTACAATGAGCAGTTCTTC
CDR3: CASSLVRRVYNEQFF

J: TRBJ2-3
V: TRBV10-3
length: 16
size: .
D: .
DNA: TGTGCCATCAGTGAGTCGAGGCGGACAAGCACAGATACGCAGTATTTT
CDR3: CAISESRRTSTDTQYF

J: TRBJ1-1
V: TRBV6-5
length: 14
size: .
D: TRBD1
DNA: TGTGCCAGCAGTTCGACAGGGAGGAGGCGGGAAGCTTTCTTT
CDR3: CASSSTGRRREAFF

J: TRBJ2-5
V: TRBV27
length: 15
size: few
D: TRBD1
DNA: TGTGCCAGCAGTTTATCGACAGGGGGCATGGAGACCCAGTACTTC
CDR3: CASSLSTGGMETQYF

J: TRBJ2-2
V: TRBV2
length: 14
size: .
D: TRBD1
DNA: TGTGCCAGTGTGGGACAGGTGAACACCGGGGAGCTGTTTTTT
CDR3: CASVGQVNTGELFF

J: TRBJ2-6
V: TRBV6-6
length: 16
size: .
D: .
DNA: TGTGCCAGCAGTTACGGTTTCAGGGCTGGGGCCAACGTCCTGACTTTC
CDR3: CASSYGFRAGANVLTF

J: TRBJ2-3
V: TRBV4-2
length: 16
size: .
D: TRBD2
DNA: TGTGCCAGCAGCCAAGATAGCGGGGGGGCAGCAGATACGCAGTATTTT
CDR3: CASSQDSGGAADTQYF

J: TRBJ1-6
V: TRBV7-2
length: 15
size: .
D: TRBD1
DNA: TGTGCCAGCAGCATGGACAGGGGAGAGAATTCACCCCTCCACTTT
CDR3: CASSMDRGENSPLHF

J: TRBJ2-3
V: TRBV7-9
length: 14
size: .
D: TRBD1
DNA: TGTGCCAGCAGCTTTCAGACAGGGGTAGATACGCAGTATTTT
CDR3: CASSFQTGVDTQYF

J: TRBJ2-1
V: TRBV5-4
length: 15
size: .
D: TRBD2
DNA: TGTGCCGGCAGCTCATTCCTAGCGGGAGGAGATGGGCAGTTCTTC
CDR3: CAGSSFLAGGDGQFF

J: TRBJ2-3
V: TRBV5-6
length: 16
size: .
D: TRBD2
DNA: TGTGCCAGCAGCTTGGAGGCTAGCGGTAGCACAGATACGCAGTATTTT
CDR3: CASSLEASGSTDTQYF

J: TRBJ1-1
V: TRBV13
length: 14
size: .
D: .
DNA: TGTGCCAGCACTCAGGGAGGTACAAGGGCTGAAGCTTTCTTT
CDR3: CASTQGGTRAEAFF

J: TRBJ2-1
V: TRBV5-1
length: 15
size: .
D: TRBD2
DNA: TGCGCCAGCAGCCCTAGCGGGAGTCCCTACAATGAGCAGTTCTTC
CDR3: CASSPSGSPYNEQFF

J: TRBJ2-7
V: TRBV19
length: 14
size: few
D: .
DNA: TGTGCCAGTAGTATAGGACACTACGGAGGAGAGCAGTACTTC
CDR3: CASSIGHYGGEQYF

J: TRBJ2-2
V: TRBV5-1
length: 14
size: .
D: TRBD2
DNA: TGCGCCAGCAGCACCGGGACTATCAACGGGGAGCTGTTTTTT
CDR3: CASSTGTINGELFF

J: TRBJ1-3
V: TRBV19
length: 15
size: .
D: .
DNA: TGTGCCAGTAGTATAGGGAGGGAGCCACGAAACACCATATATTTT
CDR3: CASSIGREPRNTIYF

J: TRBJ2-7
V: TRBV7-8
length: 15
size: .
D: TRBD1
DNA: TGTGCCAGCAGCAACCGGGACAGGGGGCGGTACGAGCAGTACTTC
CDR3: CASSNRDRGRYEQYF

J: TRBJ2-7
V: TRBV12-5
length: 14
size: .
D: .
DNA: TGTGCTAGTGGTTTGGGTCAGGGTATCAACGAGCAGTACTTC
CDR3: CASGLGQGINEQYF

J: TRBJ2-1
V: TRBV19
length: 17
size: .
D: TRBD2
DNA: TGTGCCAGTAGTATTCTTTCGCGGGAGGGTAACTACAATGAGCAGTTCTTC
CDR3: CASSILSREGNYNEQFF

J: TRBJ2-7
V: TRBV27
length: 14
size: .
D: .
DNA: TGTGCCAGCAGTTTACTATCAGGGTCCTACGAGCAGTACTTC
CDR3: CASSLLSGSYEQYF

J: TRBJ2-1
V: TRBV4-1
length: 17
size: .
D: .
DNA: TGCGCCAGCAGCCAGATGACAGGAACTATACCCTACAATGAGCAGTTCTTC
CDR3: CASSQMTGTIPYNEQFF

J: TRBJ2-2
V: TRBV7-8
length: 17
size: .
D: .
DNA: TGTGCCAGCAGCTTAGTTGGGGGCGCGCGGAACACCGGGGAGCTGTTTTTT
CDR3: CASSLVGGARNTGELFF

J: TRBJ1-1
V: TRBV7-9
length: 14
size: few
D: .
DNA: TGTGCCAGCAGCTTAGCTTTCTCTCAGGTTGAAGCTTTCTTT
CDR3: CASSLAFSQVEAFF

J: TRBJ1-1
V: TRBV18
length: 15
size: .
D: TRBD1
DNA: TGTGCCAGCTCACCTAGGACAGGGGAAAACACTGAAGCTTTCTTT
CDR3: CASSPRTGENTEAFF

J: TRBJ2-1
V: TRBV7-9
length: 12
size: once
D: TRBD1
DNA: TGTGCCAGCAGCTTTGGGGACAGGGAGAAGTTCTTC
CDR3: CASSFGDREKFF

J: TRBJ1-5
V: TRBV27
length: 15
size: .
D: TRBD1
DNA: TGTGCCAGCGCCCGGGACAGGGGTGGGGGTCAGCCCCAGCATTTT
CDR3: CASARDRGGGQPQHF

J: TRBJ2-5
V: TRBV5-5
length: 16
size: .
D: TRBD1
DNA: TGTGCCAGCAGCCCTGCGACAGGGCAGGGTTGGGAGACCCAGTACTTC
CDR3: CASSPATGQGWETQYF

J: TRBJ1-1
V: TRBV28
length: 12
size: few
D: .
DNA: TGTGCCAGCAGTTCCCCTCCCGGGTTGGCTTTCTTT
CDR3: CASSSPPGLAFF

J: TRBJ2-1
V: TRBV27
length: 18
size: .
D: TRBD2
DNA: TGTGCCAGCAGTTCTCACGCCCGACTAGCGGGGGCCTACAATGAGCAGTTCTTC
CDR3: CASSSHARLAGAYNEQFF

J: TRBJ2-6
V: TRBV19
length: 15
size: .
D: .
DNA: TGTGCCAGTAGAGGGGGAGTTTCTGGGGCCAACGTCCTGACTTTC
CDR3: CASRGGVSGANVLTF